The 30 T cell receptor beta chains below come from one sample, sequenced in a study of cytomegalovirus exposure and HLA in healthy donors. The primer mix had 60 Vbeta and 13 Jbeta primers. TCRdb keeps only in-frame clones here, not all; method: immunoSEQ multiplex PCR. The sample totals 30,000 to 35,000 clones. Material for sequencing was PBMCs. Every receptor here comes from a woman in her 40s in good health and CMV-seropositive.

The V and J genes are TRBV5-1 and TRBJ2-7; D call uncertain. The V gene's germline CDR1 is SGHRS and CDR2 YFSETQ. The CDR3 contains 14 residues. V was pared by 2 bases and J by 3 bases, with 12 bases between. CDR3 sequence (DNA): TGCGCCAGCAGCTTAGGCCAGGTCCTCTACGAGCAGTACTTC. It yields the protein CASSLGQVLYEQYF.

The chain recombines TRBV9 with TRBJ2-4; tentative D call: TRBD2 (6 bases). The germline V gene has CDR1 SGDLS and CDR2 YYNGEE. The CDR3 contains 15 residues. Trimming stripped 0 bases from V and 2 bases from J, with 9 bases between. CDR3 protein: CASSVGGITKNIQYF. The CDR3 DNA follows: TGTGCCAGCAGCGTAGGCGGGATTACCAAAAACATTCAGTACTTC.

The chain joins TRBV7-2 to TRBJ2-1, with D possibly TRBD2 on 6 matching bases. Germline V gives CDR1 SGHTA, CDR2 FQGNSA. V was pared by 5 bases and J by 6 bases, with 17 bases between. The CDR3 runs to 15 residues. The CDR3 coding sequence is TGTGCCAGCAGCCGAGGAGGGAGAGGGTCCAATGAGCAGTTCTTC. Residues: CASSRGGRGSNEQFF. The variable domain in full, completed from reference TRBV7-2 and TRBJ2-1, reads GAGVSQSPSNKVTEKGKDVELRCDPISGHTALYWYRQSLGQGLEFLIYFQGNSAPDKSGLPSDRFSAERTGGSVSTLTIQRTQQEDSAVYLCASSRGGRGSNEQFFGPGTRLTVL.

This chain uses TRBV6-6 with TRBJ2-1; 16 bases fit TRBD2. The CDR3 extends over 14 amino acids. Germline CDR1 MNHNY, CDR2 SVGAGI (reference sequence). Trimming at V came to 6 bases and at J to 16 bases, leaving 9 bases not matched to a gene. CDR3 amino acids: CASRPGTSGRAAFF. The CDR3 nucleotides are TGTGCCAGCAGACCCGGGACTAGCGGGAGGGCCGCATTCTTC.

The chain carries TRBV5-1 and TRBJ1-5, with 11 bases that match TRBD1. In germline, CDR1 is SGHRS, CDR2 YFSETQ. This CDR3 spans 14 amino acids. V shed 7 bases and J 5 bases; nucleotides not matched to a gene: 5. The CDR3 DNA reads TGCGCCAGCCGGACAGGGGGCGGCGATCAGCCCCAGCATTTT. It codes for CASRTGGGDQPQHF.

This rearrangement joins TRBV29-1 to TRBJ1-1; no clear D gene. CDR1 SQVTM and CDR2 ANQGSEA come from the germline V gene. This CDR3 contains 10 residues. V lost 7 bases, J lost 6 bases, and 9 bases lay in between. For the CDR3, the DNA is TGCAGCGCCCCCACGGCTGAAGCTTTCTTT. Translation gives CSAPTAEAFF.

The chain is built from TRBV4-3 and TRBJ2-5; 7 nucleotides align to TRBD2. Losses at the gene ends were 4 bases for V and 3 bases for J; bases not matched to a gene: 23. Germline V lookup: CDR1 LGHNA, CDR2 YSLEER. This CDR3 is built from 20 residues. In nucleotides, the CDR3 is TGCGCCAGCAGCCCAGAAAGGTCGCAGGGAGGGCCAGCTCCTGAAGAGACCCAGTACTTC. Translation: CASSPERSQGGPAPEETQYF.

The chain links TRBV18 to TRBJ2-2; 10 bases fit TRBD2. CDR3 length: 15 residues. V lost 3 bases and J lost 4; bases outside the gene matches: 2. Germline V lookup: CDR1 KGHSH, CDR2 LQKENI. This CDR3 is CASSPGTSVTGELFF. DNA of the CDR3: TGTGCCAGCTCACCGGGGACTAGCGTCACCGGGGAGCTGTTTTTT.

This chain joins TRBV27 and TRBJ2-4; 15 nucleotides match TRBD2. Trimming cost V 6 bases and J 2 bases; bases outside gene matches: 2. CDR1 is MNHEY and CDR2 is SMNVEV in the germline V gene (reference sequence). There are 16 residues in the CDR3. In DNA form, the CDR3 reads TGTGCCAGCAGGGGACTAGCGGGAGGTCCCAAAAACATTCAGTACTTC. This translates into CASRGLAGGPKNIQYF.

V and J are TRBV6-1 and TRBJ1-5, with D perhaps matching TRBD1 (5 bases). The CDR3 totals 12 residues. Germline V lookup: CDR1 MNHNS, CDR2 SASEGT. Between the trimmed V and J ends, which lost 6 bases and 3 bases, there was a span of 6 bases. CDR3 nucleotides: TGTGCCAGCAGGGGGCCCAATCAGCCCCAGCATTTT. As protein: CASRGPNQPQHF.

V usage is TRBV18 and J usage is TRBJ1-1, with D perhaps TRBD1 (6 bases). CDR3 length: 14 residues. V lost 3 bases to trimming and J lost 0 bases, with 8 bases between them. CDR1 is KGHSH, CDR2 LQKENI, per germline. CDR3 region: CASSPQGMNTEAFF. The CDR3 DNA follows: TGTGCCAGCTCACCTCAGGGGATGAACACTGAAGCTTTCTTT.

The chain uses TRBV4-1 and TRBJ2-3; no reliable D call. The germline V and J ends were trimmed by 0 bases and 3 bases, with 4 bases remaining between them. CDR3 size: 13 residues. The germline CDR1 and CDR2 sequences are MGHRA and YSYEKL. The CDR3 DNA reads as TGCGCCAGCAGCCAAGATAAAACAGATACGCAGTATTTT. Residues: CASSQDKTDTQYF.

This sequence joins TRBV7-9 and TRBJ1-2; 11 bases fit TRBD1. Trimming removed 5 bases from V and 8 bases from J; junction bases left unmatched: 13. The CDR3 loop spans 16 amino acids. Looked up from germline, CDR1 is SEHNR and CDR2 is FQNEAQ (reference sequence). CDR3 sequence: CASSPGGQGAFGGYTF. In DNA form, the CDR3 reads TGTGCCAGCAGCCCCGGAGGACAGGGGGCGTTCGGAGGCTACACCTTC.

The rearrangement links TRBV6-5 to TRBJ2-7, with D maybe TRBD2 (5 bases). CDR3 length: 13 amino acids. V lost 5 bases and J lost 3, with 11 bases in between. CDR1 is MNHEY and CDR2 is SVGAGI in the germline V gene. The CDR3 DNA is TGTGCCAGCAGTATCCGGGAAGACTACGAGCAGTACTTC. It is translated as CASSIREDYEQYF.

This chain links TRBV27 with TRBJ2-7; D remains unclear. V was shortened by 2 bases and J by 6 bases, with 11 bases between the two germline ends. The germline CDR1 and CDR2 sequences are MNHEY and SMNVEV (reference sequence). CDR3 length: 13 amino acids. Here the CDR3 DNA reads TGTGCCAGCAGTTTAAATCAGCAGGCCGAGCAGTACTTC. Translated, it gives CASSLNQQAEQYF.

The genes are TRBV9 and TRBJ1-3, with D possibly matching TRBD1 (5 bases). The V end lost 3 bases, the J end lost 1 base, and 8 bases lay between the germline ends. The CDR3 sequence is 14 residues long. Germline CDR1 is SGDLS and CDR2 is YYNGEE. The CDR3 sequence is CASSAGGSGNTIYF. The CDR3, as DNA: TGTGCCAGCAGCGCCGGGGGATCTGGAAACACCATATATTTT.

The J gene is TRBJ2-3, the V gene TRBV4-3; 7 nucleotides line up with TRBD2. After removal of 1 base from V and 1 base from J, the junction contained 14 bases not matched to a gene. There are 19 residues in the CDR3. Germline CDR1 and CDR2: LGHNA and YSLEER. In nucleotides, the CDR3 is TGCGCCAGCAGCCAAGGGGGGTATGTGGCTAGCGGCCGCACAGATACGCAGTATTTT. This encodes CASSQGGYVASGRTDTQYF.

V is TRBV6-1 and J is TRBJ2-2; maybe TRBD2 (6 bases). With 5 bases removed from V and 8 bases from J, the gap between germline ends came to 12 bases. The CDR3 loop spans 13 amino acids. Germline V gives CDR1 MNHNS, CDR2 SASEGT. The CDR3 region has the DNA TGTGCCAGCAGTCCTACTAGCTCTGGGGAGCTGTTTTTT. Translation: CASSPTSSGELFF.

The CDR3 DNA is TGCAGCGTTGACCAGGGTTTCTATGGCTACACCTTC. Its protein product is CSVDQGFYGYTF. The chain has TRBV29-1 and TRBJ1-2; tentative D call: TRBD1 (5 bases). In germline, CDR1 is SQVTM, CDR2 ANQGSEA. CDR3 size: 12 residues. V lost 3 bases, J lost 4 bases, and 9 bases lay in between.

The chain uses TRBV6-1 and TRBJ1-1; D is undetermined. CDR1 MNHNS and CDR2 SASEGT come from the germline V gene. Trimming left V 8 bases short and J 0 bases short, with 10 bases between. The CDR3 totals 13 residues. Here the CDR3 reads CASVYLLNTEAFF. In nucleotides, the CDR3 is TGTGCCAGCGTTTACTTACTGAACACTGAAGCTTTCTTT.

The genes are TRBV13 and TRBJ1-1, with TRBD1 as a possible D gene (5 bases). Germline CDR1 reads PRHDT; CDR2 reads FYEKMQ (reference sequence). The CDR3 runs to 16 residues. Trimming stripped 0 bases from V and 4 bases from J, with 15 bases between. The CDR3 region has the DNA TGTGCCAGCAGCTTAGGCTTAAGTGGGGCGCGCACTGAAGCTTTCTTT. It translates to CASSLGLSGARTEAFF.

The chain combines TRBV6-5 with TRBJ1-2; a possible D gene is TRBD1 (5 bases). The CDR3 runs to 15 residues. V lost 0 bases, J lost 5 bases, and 13 bases lay in between. Germline values: CDR1 MNHEY, CDR2 SVGAGI. In DNA, the CDR3 is TGTGCCAGCAGTTACTCCCAGGGTAGTGGGTATGGCTACACCTTC. Translated: CASSYSQGSGYGYTF.

The chain combines TRBV6-1 with TRBJ2-7; D perhaps matches TRBD2 (6 bases). This CDR3 has 14 amino acids. Per the germline V gene, CDR1 is MNHNS and CDR2 is SASEGT. V was clipped by 2 bases and J by 3 bases, with 11 bases between them. The CDR3 DNA is TGTGCCAGCAGTGAAAGTTGGGGGGACTACGAGCAGTACTTC. Translating it yields CASSESWGDYEQYF.

The J gene is TRBJ2-1, the V gene TRBV6-5; no reliable D call. V lost 4 bases and J lost 8, with 12 bases in between. Germline V lookup: CDR1 MNHEY, CDR2 SVGAGI. This CDR3 has 13 amino acids. The CDR3 DNA reads TGTGCCAGCAGTTCCTTCGATGAGGATGAGCAGTTCTTC. Amino acid sequence: CASSSFDEDEQFF.

The V call is TRBV30, the J call TRBJ2-5; tentatively, D is TRBD1 (5 bases). The V gene's germline CDR1 is GTSNPN and CDR2 SVGIG (reference sequence). V dropped 1 base and J dropped 1 base, with 7 bases sitting between them. CDR3 length: 13 amino acids. The CDR3 region is CAWSAGLQETQYF. CDR3 bases: TGTGCCTGGAGTGCAGGGCTCCAAGAGACCCAGTACTTC.

The V and J genes are TRBV5-1 and TRBJ1-1; 8 bases map to TRBD1. The J segment lost 3 bases and the V segment lost 3 bases, leaving 7 bases of the junction unmatched. Germline V gives CDR1 SGHRS, CDR2 YFSETQ. The length of the CDR3 is 15 residues. The CDR3 sequence is CASSSLRGPDTEAFF. The CDR3 coding sequence is TGCGCCAGCAGCTCGCTCAGGGGGCCGGACACTGAAGCTTTCTTT.

The gene calls are TRBV5-1 and TRBJ2-5, with D possibly TRBD1 on 6 matching bases. Trimming pared 4 bases from V and 4 bases from J, leaving 14 bases between. Germline V gene lookup returns CDR1 SGHRS and CDR2 YFSETQ. The CDR3 contains 14 residues. CDR3 nucleotide sequence: TGCGCCAGCAGCCCTGGGACATCCCGAGAGACCCAGTACTTC. Protein sequence: CASSPGTSRETQYF.

The gene calls are TRBV10-2 and TRBJ1-2, with 12 bases identical to TRBD1. There are 14 residues in the CDR3. The V segment lost 6 bases and the J segment 3 bases; nucleotides outside the gene matches: 2. CDR1 is WSHSY, CDR2 SAAADI, per germline. CDR3 in DNA: TGCGCCAGCAGCGGGACAGGGGGCTACTATGGCTACACCTTC. It encodes CASSGTGGYYGYTF.

V gene TRBV18 combines with J gene TRBJ2-7; TRBD2 matches at 7 bases. Looked up from germline, CDR1 is KGHSH and CDR2 is LQKENI. Trimming took 1 base from V and 0 from J; bases not matched to a gene: 9. The CDR3 contains 17 residues. CDR3 sequence: CASSPQSSGGSSYEQYF. The CDR3 DNA reads as TGTGCCAGCTCACCACAAAGCTCGGGGGGTAGCTCCTACGAGCAGTACTTC. Complete variable domain (other parts from reference TRBV18 and TRBJ2-7): NAGVMQNPRHLVRRRGQEARLRCSPMKGHSHVYWYRQLPEEGLKFMVYLQKENIIDESGMPKERFSAEFPKEGPSILRIQQVVRGDSAAYFCASSPQSSGGSSYEQYFGPGTRLTVT.

The chain combines TRBV9 with TRBJ1-1; TRBD1 agrees at 11 bases. Germline trimming cut 4 bases from V and 10 bases from J; bases unmatched to any gene: 12. The CDR3 consists of 15 residues. Germline lookup yields CDR1 SGDLS and CDR2 YYNGEE. The CDR3 reads CASSPIKDRGLGAFF. CDR3 sequence (DNA): TGTGCCAGCAGCCCAATCAAGGACAGGGGGCTTGGAGCTTTCTTT.